This TCR beta chain stems from a study of control samples from healthy donors and cancer patients. Generated by immunoSEQ multiplex PCR, the TCRdb table keeps only in-frame clones and is missing some. The sample includes some 140,000 clones, 90% to 95% of them seen just once. The CDR3 has 15 residues. In germline, CDR1 is SGHDT, CDR2 YYEEEE. With V trimmed by 4 bases and J by 4 bases, 7 bases remained unmatched. This sequence joins TRBV5-6 and TRBJ2-1; 8 bases line up with TRBD2. This TCR came from a man aged 35 to 55 in good health. Sequenced input: blood. The CDR3: CASSPIAGPYNEQFF. Here the CDR3 DNA reads TGTGCCAGCAGCCCTATAGCGGGGCCATACAATGAGCAGTTCTTC.